This TCR beta chain was sequenced during a study of metastatic and nonmetastatic thyroid tumors. Study background: Across blood and tumor or nodule tissue, repertoires from malignant and benign thyroid patients were compared with one another.

There are 15 residues in the CDR3. V gave up 7 bases and J gave up 1 base, with 17 bases separating them. Germline-derived CDR1 and CDR2 are SNHLY and FYNNEI. Original analysis: Variation in CDR3 across clinicopathological groups served as the basis for constructing a distant-metastasis classifier in papillary thyroid cancer. TCRdb recomputed clones from the PCR reads via MiXCR. V and J calls and clone size were set by TCRdb, not the authors. The sample includes 43,000 or so clones, 24% of them seen just once. There were no patients who had received any treatment before thyroid surgery. Specimen: blood. This rearrangement joins TRBV2 to TRBJ2-7, with D possibly being TRBD1 (6 bases). This receptor was taken from a male donor with papillary thyroid cancer or a benign thyroid nodule (not recorded which). Some clones in this sample may be carry-over from other donors' samples. CDR3 nucleotide sequence: TGTGCCAGCAACCGGGTCGAGGGGGTTTCCTACGAGCAGTACTTC. This encodes CASNRVEGVSYEQYF.